The clone carrying this T cell receptor (beta chain) was recorded a few times. Its antigen is not identified. This specimen belongs to a study of resident and recirculating memory T cells in vitiligo. Across the whole study: Shave-biopsy epidermis from lesional and nonlesional skin was sequenced alongside PBMCs. No cells were sorted; samples were homogenized just before genomic DNA extraction.

The study's findings and limits: No unique dominant TCR clone was found in vitiligo lesions.

Stable vitiligo meant no lesion change over the previous 6 months. The CDR3 consists of 16 residues. CDR1 and CDR2 from the germline V gene are ENHRY and SYGVKD. Trimming shortened V by 0 bases and J by 1 base, and 12 bases separated the two germline ends. Only in-frame clones appear in the TCRdb table, and some are missing; sequencing was by immunoSEQ multiplex PCR. This sample has 75,000 to 95,000 clones, with about 90% found just once. This clonotype was sampled from a male donor with vitiligo. The sequenced sample was blood. This sequence joins TRBV10-3 and TRBJ1-1; the D gene is possibly TRBD1 (6 bases). The CDR3 loop is CAISESGQRRNTEAFF. CDR3 DNA: TGTGCCATCAGTGAGTCCGGACAGCGTAGGAACACTGAAGCTTTCTTT.